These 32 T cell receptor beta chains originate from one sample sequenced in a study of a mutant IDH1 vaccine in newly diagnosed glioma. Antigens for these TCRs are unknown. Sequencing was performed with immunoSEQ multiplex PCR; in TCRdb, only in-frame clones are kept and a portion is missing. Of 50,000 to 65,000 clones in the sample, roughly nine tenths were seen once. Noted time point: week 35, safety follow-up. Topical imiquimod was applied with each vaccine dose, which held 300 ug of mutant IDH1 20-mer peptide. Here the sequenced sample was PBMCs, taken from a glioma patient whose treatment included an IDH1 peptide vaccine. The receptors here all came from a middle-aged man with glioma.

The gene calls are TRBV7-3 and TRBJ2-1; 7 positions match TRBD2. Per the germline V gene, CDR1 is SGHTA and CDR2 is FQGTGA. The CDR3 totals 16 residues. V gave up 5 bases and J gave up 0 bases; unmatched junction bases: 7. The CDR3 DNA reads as TGTGCCAGCAGCCTCGGGCTAGCGGCCTCCTACAATGAGCAGTTCTTC. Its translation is CASSLGLAASYNEQFF.

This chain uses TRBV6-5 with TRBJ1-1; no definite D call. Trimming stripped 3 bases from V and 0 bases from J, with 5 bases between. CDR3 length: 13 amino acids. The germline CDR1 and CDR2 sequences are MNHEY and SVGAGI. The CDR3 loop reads CASSYEVNTEAFF. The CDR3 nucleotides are TGTGCCAGCAGTTATGAAGTGAACACTGAAGCTTTCTTT.

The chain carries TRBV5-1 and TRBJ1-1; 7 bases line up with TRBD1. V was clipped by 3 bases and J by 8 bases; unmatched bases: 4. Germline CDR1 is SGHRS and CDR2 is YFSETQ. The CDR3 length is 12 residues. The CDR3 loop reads CASSWGTAEAFF. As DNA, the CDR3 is TGCGCCAGCAGCTGGGGGACAGCCGAAGCTTTCTTT. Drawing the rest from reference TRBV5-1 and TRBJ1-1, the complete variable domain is KAGVTQTPRYLIKTRGQQVTLSCSPISGHRSVSWYQQTPGQGLQFLFEYFSETQRNKGNFPGRFSGRQFSNSRSEMNVSTLELGDSALYLCASSWGTAEAFFGQGTRLTVV.

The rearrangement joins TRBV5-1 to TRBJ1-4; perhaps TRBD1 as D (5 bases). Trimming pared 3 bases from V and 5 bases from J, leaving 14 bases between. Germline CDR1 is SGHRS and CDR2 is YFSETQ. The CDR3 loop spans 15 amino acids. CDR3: CASSSTPGTNEKLFF. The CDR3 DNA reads TGCGCCAGCAGCTCAACCCCCGGGACGAATGAAAAACTGTTTTTT.

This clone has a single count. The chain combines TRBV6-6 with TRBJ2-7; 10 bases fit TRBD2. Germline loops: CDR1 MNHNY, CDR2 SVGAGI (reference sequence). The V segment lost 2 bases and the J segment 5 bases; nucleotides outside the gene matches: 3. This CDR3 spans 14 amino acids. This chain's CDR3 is CASSYLAGVHEQYF. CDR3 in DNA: TGTGCCAGCAGTTACCTAGCGGGAGTTCACGAGCAGTACTTC.

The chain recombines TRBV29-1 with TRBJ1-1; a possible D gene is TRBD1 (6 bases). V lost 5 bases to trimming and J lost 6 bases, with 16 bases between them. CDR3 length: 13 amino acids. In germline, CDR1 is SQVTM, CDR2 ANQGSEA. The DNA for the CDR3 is TGCAGCGTTCGGAGATTACAGGGCCCTGAAGCTTTCTTT. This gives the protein CSVRRLQGPEAFF.

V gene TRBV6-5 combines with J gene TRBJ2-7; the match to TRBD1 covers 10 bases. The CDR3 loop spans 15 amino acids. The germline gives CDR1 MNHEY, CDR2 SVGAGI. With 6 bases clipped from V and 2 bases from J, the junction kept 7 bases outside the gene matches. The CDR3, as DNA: TGTGCCAGCAGGGGGGCCGGGACAGGGGCCTACGAGCAGTACTTC. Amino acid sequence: CASRGAGTGAYEQYF.

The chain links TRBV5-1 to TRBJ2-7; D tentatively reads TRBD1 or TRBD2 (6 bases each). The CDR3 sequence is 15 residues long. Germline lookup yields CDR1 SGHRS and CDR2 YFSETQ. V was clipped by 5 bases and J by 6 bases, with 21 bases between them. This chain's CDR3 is CASSLGVGGGREQYF. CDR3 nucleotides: TGCGCCAGCAGTCTGGGTGTCGGTGGGGGGCGCGAGCAGTACTTC. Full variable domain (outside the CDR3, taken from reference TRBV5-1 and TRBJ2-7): KAGVTQTPRYLIKTRGQQVTLSCSPISGHRSVSWYQQTPGQGLQFLFEYFSETQRNKGNFPGRFSGRQFSNSRSEMNVSTLELGDSALYLCASSLGVGGGREQYFGPGTRLTVT.

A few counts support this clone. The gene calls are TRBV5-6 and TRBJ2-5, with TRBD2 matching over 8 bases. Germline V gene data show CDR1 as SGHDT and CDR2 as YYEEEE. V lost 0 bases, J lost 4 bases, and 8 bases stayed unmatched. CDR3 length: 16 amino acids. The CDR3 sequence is CASSLGWLAGTETQYF. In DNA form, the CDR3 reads TGTGCCAGCAGCTTGGGGTGGTTAGCGGGGACAGAGACCCAGTACTTC.

In DNA, the CDR3 is TGTGCCAGCAGCTTGTTTGACACTGAAGCTTTCTTT. This sequence encodes CASSLFDTEAFF. The V gene is TRBV5-8, the J gene TRBJ1-1; D ambiguous. The CDR3 has 12 amino acids. In germline, CDR1 is SGHTS, CDR2 YDEGEE. The germline V and J ends were trimmed by 1 base and 3 bases, with 4 bases remaining between them.

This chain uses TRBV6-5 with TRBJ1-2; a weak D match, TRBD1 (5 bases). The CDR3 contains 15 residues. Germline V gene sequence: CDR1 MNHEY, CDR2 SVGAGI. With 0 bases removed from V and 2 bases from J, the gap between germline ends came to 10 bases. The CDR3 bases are TGTGCCAGCAGTTACTCGGGGACTGGGAACTATGGCTACACCTTC. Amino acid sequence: CASSYSGTGNYGYTF.

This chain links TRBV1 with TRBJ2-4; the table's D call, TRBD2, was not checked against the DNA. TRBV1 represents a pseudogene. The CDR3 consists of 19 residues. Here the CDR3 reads CTSSQAGTSGRSAKNIQYF. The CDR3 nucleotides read TGCACCAGCAGCCAAGCCGGGACTAGCGGGAGATCGGCCAAAAACATTCAGTACTTC.

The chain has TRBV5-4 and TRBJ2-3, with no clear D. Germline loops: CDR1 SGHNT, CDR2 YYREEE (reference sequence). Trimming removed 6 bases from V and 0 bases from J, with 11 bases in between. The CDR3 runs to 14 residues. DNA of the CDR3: TGTGCCAGCAAGGCGGATCAAAGCACAGATACGCAGTATTTT. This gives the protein CASKADQSTDTQYF.

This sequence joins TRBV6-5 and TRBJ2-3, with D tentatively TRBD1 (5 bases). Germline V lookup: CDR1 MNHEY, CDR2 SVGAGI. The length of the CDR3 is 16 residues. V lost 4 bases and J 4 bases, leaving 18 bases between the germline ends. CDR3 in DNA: TGTGCCAGCAGTTTAAGCAGGACAAGTATAGCAGATACGCAGTATTTT. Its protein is CASSLSRTSIADTQYF.

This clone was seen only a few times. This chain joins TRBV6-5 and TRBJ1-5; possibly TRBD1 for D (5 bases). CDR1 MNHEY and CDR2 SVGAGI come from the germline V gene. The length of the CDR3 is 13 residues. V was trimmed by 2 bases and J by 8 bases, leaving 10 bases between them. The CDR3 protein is CASSYAGGEPQHF. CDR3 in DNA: TGTGCCAGCAGTTACGCGGGGGGTGAGCCCCAGCATTTT.

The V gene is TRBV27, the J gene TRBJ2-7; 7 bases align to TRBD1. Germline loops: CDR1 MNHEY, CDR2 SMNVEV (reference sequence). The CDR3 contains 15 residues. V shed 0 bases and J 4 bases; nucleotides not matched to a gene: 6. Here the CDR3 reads CASSLSSGGRYEQYF. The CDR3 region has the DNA TGTGCCAGCAGTTTATCGTCAGGGGGAAGATACGAGCAGTACTTC.

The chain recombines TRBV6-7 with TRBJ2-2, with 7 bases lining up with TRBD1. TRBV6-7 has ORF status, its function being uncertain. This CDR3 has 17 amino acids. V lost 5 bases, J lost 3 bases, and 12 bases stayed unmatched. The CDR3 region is CASSPRQGWMHTGELFF. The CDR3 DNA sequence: TGTGCCAGCAGTCCCAGACAGGGATGGATGCACACCGGGGAGCTGTTTTTT.

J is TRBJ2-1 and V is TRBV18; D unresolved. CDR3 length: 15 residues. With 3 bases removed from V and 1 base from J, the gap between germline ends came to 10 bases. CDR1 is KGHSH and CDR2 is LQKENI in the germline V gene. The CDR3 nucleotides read TGTGCCAGCTCACCCTGGGATGGGTCCTACAATGAGCAGTTCTTC. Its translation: CASSPWDGSYNEQFF.

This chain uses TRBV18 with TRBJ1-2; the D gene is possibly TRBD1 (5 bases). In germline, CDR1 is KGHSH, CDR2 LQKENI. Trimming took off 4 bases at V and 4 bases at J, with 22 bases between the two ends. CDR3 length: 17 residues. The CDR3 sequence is CASSLLLWGDDLYGYTF. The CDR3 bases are TGTGCCAGCTCACTTCTACTATGGGGGGATGACCTCTATGGCTACACCTTC.

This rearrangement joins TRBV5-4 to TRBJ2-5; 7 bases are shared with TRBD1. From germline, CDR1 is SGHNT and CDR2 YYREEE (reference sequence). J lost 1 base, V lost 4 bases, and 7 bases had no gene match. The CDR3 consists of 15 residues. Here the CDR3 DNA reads TGTGCCAGCAGCGGAAGCAGGGGGTCCCAAGAGACCCAGTACTTC. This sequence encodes CASSGSRGSQETQYF.

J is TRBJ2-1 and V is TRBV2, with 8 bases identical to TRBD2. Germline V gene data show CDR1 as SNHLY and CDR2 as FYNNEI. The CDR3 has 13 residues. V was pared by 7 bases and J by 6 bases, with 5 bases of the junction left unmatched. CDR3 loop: CASILAGGNEQFF. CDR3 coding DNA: TGTGCCAGCATTCTGGCGGGAGGCAATGAGCAGTTCTTC. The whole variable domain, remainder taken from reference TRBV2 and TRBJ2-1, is EPEVTQTPSHQVTQMGQEVILRCVPISNHLYFYWYRQILGQKVEFLVSFYNNEISEKSEIFDDQFSVERPDGSNFTLKIRSTKLEDSAMYFCASILAGGNEQFFGPGTRLTVL.

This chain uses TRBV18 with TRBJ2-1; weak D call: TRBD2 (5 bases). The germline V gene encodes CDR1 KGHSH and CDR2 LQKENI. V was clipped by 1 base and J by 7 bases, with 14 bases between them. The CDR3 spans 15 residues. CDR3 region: CASSPRELRRNEQFF. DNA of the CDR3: TGTGCCAGCTCACCACGGGAGCTCCGGAGGAATGAGCAGTTCTTC. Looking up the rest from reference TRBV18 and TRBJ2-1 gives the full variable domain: NAGVMQNPRHLVRRRGQEARLRCSPMKGHSHVYWYRQLPEEGLKFMVYLQKENIIDESGMPKERFSAEFPKEGPSILRIQQVVRGDSAAYFCASSPRELRRNEQFFGPGTRLTVL.

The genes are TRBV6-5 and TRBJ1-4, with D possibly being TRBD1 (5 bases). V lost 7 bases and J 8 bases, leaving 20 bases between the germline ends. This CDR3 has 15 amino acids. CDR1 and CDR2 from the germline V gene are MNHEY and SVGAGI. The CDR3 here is CASNLLWGFWEKLFF. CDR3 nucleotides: TGTGCCAGCAACTTACTCTGGGGGTTCTGGGAAAAACTGTTTTTT.

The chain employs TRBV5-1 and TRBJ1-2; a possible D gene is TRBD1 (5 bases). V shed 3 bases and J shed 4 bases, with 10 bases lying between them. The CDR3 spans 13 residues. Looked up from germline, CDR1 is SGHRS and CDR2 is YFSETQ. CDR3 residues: CASSSQGLYGYTF. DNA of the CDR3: TGCGCCAGCAGCTCCCAGGGCCTCTATGGCTACACCTTC.

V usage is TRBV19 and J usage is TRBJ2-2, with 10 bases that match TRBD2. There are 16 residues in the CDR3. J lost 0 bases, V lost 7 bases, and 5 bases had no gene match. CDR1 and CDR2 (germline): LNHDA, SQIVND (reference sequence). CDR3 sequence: CASTYGLAANTGELFF. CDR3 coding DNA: TGTGCCAGTACCTACGGACTAGCGGCGAACACCGGGGAGCTGTTTTTT. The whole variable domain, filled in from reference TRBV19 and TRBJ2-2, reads DGGITQSPKYLFRKEGQNVTLSCEQNLNHDAMYWYRQDPGQGLRLIYYSQIVNDFQKGDIAEGYSVSREKKESFPLTVTSAQKNPTAFYLCASTYGLAANTGELFFGEGSRLTVL.

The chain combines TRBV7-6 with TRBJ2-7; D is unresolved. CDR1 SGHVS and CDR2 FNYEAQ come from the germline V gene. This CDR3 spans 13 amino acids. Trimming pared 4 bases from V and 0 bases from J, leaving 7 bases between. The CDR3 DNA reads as TGTGCCAGCAGCTCACGGAACTCCTACGAGCAGTACTTC. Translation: CASSSRNSYEQYF.

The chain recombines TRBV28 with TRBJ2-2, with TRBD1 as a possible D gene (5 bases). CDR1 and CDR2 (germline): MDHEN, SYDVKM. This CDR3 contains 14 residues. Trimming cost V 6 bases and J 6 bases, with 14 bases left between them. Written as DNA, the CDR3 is TGTGCCAGCAGGGAGCAGGGCCGCGCCGGGGAGCTGTTTTTT. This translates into CASREQGRAGELFF.

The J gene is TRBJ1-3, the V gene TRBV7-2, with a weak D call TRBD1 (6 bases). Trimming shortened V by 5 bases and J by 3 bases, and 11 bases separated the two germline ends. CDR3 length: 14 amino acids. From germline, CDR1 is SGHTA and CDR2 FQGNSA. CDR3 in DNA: TGTGCCAGCAGCCGCACAGGGATTGGAAACACCATATATTTT. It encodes CASSRTGIGNTIYF.

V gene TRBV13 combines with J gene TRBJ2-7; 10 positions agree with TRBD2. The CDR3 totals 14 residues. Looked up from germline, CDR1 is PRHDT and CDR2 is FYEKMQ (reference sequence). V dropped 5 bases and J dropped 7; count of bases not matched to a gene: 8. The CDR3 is CASSPGRLAGEQYF. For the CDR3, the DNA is TGTGCCAGCAGCCCAGGGCGACTAGCGGGTGAGCAGTACTTC.

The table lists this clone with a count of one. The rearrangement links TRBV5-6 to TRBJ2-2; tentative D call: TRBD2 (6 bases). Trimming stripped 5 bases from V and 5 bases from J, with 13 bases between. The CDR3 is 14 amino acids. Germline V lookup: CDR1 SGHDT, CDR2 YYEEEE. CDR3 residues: CASRGLGGTGELFF. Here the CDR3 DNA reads TGTGCCAGCAGGGGACTTGGGGGTACCGGGGAGCTGTTTTTT.

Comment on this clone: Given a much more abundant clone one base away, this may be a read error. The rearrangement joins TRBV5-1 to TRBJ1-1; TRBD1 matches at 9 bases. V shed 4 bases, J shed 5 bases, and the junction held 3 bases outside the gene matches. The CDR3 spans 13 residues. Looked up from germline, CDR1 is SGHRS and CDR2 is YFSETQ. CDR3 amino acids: CASSRTGETEAFF. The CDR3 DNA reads TGCGCCAGCAGCCGGACAGGGGAGACTGAAGCTTTCTTT.

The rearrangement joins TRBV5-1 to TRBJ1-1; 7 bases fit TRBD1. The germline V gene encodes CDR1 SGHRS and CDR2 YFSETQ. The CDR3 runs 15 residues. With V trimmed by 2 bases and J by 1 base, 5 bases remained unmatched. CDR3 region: CASSFRTGGNTEAFF. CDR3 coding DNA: TGCGCCAGCAGCTTCCGGACAGGCGGGAACACTGAAGCTTTCTTT. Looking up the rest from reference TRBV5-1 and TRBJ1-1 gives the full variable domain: KAGVTQTPRYLIKTRGQQVTLSCSPISGHRSVSWYQQTPGQGLQFLFEYFSETQRNKGNFPGRFSGRQFSNSRSEMNVSTLELGDSALYLCASSFRTGGNTEAFFGQGTRLTVV.